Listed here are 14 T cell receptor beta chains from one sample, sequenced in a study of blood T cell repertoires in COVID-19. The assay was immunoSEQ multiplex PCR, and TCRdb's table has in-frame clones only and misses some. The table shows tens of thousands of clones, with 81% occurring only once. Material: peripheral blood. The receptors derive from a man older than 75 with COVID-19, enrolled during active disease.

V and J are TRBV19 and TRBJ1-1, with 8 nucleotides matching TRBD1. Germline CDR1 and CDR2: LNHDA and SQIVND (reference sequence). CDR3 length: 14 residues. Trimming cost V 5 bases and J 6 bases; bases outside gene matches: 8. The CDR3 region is CASSGQGFSAEAFF. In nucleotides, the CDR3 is TGTGCCAGTAGTGGACAGGGTTTTTCTGCTGAAGCTTTCTTT. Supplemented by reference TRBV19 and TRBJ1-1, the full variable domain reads DGGITQSPKYLFRKEGQNVTLSCEQNLNHDAMYWYRQDPGQGLRLIYYSQIVNDFQKGDIAEGYSVSREKKESFPLTVTSAQKNPTAFYLCASSGQGFSAEAFFGQGTRLTVV.

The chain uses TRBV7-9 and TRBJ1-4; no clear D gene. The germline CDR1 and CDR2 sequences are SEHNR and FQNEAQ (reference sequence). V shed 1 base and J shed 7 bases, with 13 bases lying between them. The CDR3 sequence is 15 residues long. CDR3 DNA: TGTGCCAGCAGCTTAGGAGGAGCGATGGGTGAAAAACTGTTTTTT. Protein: CASSLGGAMGEKLFF.

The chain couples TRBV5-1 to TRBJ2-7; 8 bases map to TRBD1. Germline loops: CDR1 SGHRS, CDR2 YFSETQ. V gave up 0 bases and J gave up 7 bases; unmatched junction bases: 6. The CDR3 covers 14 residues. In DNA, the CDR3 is TGCGCCAGCAGCTTGGGGACAGGGTGGGAAGAGCAGTACTTC. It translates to CASSLGTGWEEQYF. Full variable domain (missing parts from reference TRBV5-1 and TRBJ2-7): KAGVTQTPRYLIKTRGQQVTLSCSPISGHRSVSWYQQTPGQGLQFLFEYFSETQRNKGNFPGRFSGRQFSNSRSEMNVSTLELGDSALYLCASSLGTGWEEQYFGPGTRLTVT.

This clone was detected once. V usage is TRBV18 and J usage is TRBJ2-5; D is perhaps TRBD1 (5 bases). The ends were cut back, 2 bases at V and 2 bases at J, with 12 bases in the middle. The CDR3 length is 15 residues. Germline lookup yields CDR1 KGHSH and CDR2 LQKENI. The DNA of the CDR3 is TGTGCCAGCTCACCAGGCCAGGGCAGGCAAGAGACCCAGTACTTC. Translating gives CASSPGQGRQETQYF.

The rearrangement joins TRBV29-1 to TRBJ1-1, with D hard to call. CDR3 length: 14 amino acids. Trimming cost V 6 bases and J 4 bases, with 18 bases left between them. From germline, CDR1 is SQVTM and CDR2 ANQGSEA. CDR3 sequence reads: CSVALPVLRTEAFF. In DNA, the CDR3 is TGCAGCGTGGCCCTCCCCGTCTTACGCACTGAAGCTTTCTTT.

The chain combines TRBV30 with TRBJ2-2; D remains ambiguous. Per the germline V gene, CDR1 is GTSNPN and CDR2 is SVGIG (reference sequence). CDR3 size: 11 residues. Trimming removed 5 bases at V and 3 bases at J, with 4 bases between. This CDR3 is CAWQDTGELFF. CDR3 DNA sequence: TGTGCCTGGCAGGACACCGGGGAGCTGTTTTTT.

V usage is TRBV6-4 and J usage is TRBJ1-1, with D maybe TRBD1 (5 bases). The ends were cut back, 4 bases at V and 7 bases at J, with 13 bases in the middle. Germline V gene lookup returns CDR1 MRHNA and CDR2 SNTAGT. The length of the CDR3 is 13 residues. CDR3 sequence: CASSVNGQGEAFF. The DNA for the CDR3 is TGTGCCAGCAGTGTCAACGGGCAGGGTGAAGCTTTCTTT.

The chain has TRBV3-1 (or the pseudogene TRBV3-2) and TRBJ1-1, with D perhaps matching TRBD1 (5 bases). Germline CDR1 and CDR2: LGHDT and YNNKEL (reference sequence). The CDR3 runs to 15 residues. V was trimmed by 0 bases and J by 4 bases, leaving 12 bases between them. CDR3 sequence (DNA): TGTGCCAGCAGCCAAGAGGGGGGGTTCGGCACTGAAGCTTTCTTT. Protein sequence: CASSQEGGFGTEAFF.

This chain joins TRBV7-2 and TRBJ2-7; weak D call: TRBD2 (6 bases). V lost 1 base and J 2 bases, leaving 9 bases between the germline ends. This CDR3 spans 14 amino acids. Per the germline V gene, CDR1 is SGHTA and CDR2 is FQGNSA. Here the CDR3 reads CASSLGLATYEQYF. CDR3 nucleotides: TGTGCCAGCAGCTTAGGCCTAGCGACCTACGAGCAGTACTTC.

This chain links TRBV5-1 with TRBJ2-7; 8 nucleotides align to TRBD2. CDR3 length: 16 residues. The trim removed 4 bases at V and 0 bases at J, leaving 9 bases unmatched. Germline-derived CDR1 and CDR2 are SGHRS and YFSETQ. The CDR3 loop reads CASSPTPGLVSYEQYF. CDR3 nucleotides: TGCGCCAGCAGCCCTACCCCGGGACTAGTCTCCTACGAGCAGTACTTC. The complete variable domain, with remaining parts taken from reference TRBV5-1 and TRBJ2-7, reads KAGVTQTPRYLIKTRGQQVTLSCSPISGHRSVSWYQQTPGQGLQFLFEYFSETQRNKGNFPGRFSGRQFSNSRSEMNVSTLELGDSALYLCASSPTPGLVSYEQYFGPGTRLTVT.

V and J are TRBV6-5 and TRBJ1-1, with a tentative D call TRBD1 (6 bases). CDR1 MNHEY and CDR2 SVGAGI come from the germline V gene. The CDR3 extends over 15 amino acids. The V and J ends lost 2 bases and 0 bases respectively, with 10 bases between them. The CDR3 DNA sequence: TGTGCCAGCAGTTACGTCACAGGGTTGAACACTGAAGCTTTCTTT. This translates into CASSYVTGLNTEAFF.

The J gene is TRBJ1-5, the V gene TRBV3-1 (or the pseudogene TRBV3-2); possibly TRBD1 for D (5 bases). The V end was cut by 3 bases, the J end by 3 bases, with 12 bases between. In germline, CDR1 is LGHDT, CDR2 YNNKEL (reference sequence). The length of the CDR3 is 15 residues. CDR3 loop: CASSQNSRVNQPQHF. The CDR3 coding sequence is TGTGCCAGCAGCCAGAATTCCAGGGTCAATCAGCCCCAGCATTTT.

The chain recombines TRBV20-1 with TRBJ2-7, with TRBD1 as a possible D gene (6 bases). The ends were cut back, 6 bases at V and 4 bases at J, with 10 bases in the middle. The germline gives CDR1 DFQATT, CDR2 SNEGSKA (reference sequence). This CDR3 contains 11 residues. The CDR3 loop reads CSAHREYEQYF. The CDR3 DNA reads TGCAGTGCGCACAGGGAGTACGAGCAGTACTTC.

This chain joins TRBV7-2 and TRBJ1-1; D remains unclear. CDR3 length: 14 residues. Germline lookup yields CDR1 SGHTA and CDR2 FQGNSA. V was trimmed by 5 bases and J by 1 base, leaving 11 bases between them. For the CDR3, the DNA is TGTGCCAGCAGCCTCGGGTACGCGAACACTGAAGCTTTCTTT. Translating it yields CASSLGYANTEAFF.